This record looks at one T cell receptor (beta chain) sequence and its context. The sample originates from a study of blood T cell repertoires in COVID-19. Whole-study context: COVID-19 samples from acute and convalescent phases originated in the United States, Italy and Spain.

TCRdb keeps only in-frame clones here, not all; method: immunoSEQ multiplex PCR. The repertoire consists of some 150,000 clones, with roughly nine tenths occurring once and the leading ten covering under 3.5%. Trimming cost V 0 bases and J 2 bases, with 9 bases left between them. The CDR3 extends over 15 amino acids. Germline V lookup: CDR1 SGHRS, CDR2 YFSETQ. Sample: peripheral blood. This clonotype originated in a man between 65 and 85 years old with acute or convalescent COVID-19. This sequence joins TRBV5-1 and TRBJ1-3, with a weak D call TRBD1 (5 bases). CDR3 nucleotide sequence: TGCGCCAGCAGCTTGGAGGGGCTAACTGGAAACACCATATATTTT. Translating it yields CASSLEGLTGNTIYF.